Listed below are T cell receptor beta chains from one sample, sequenced in a study of blood T cell repertoires in COVID-19. The protocol was immunoSEQ multiplex PCR, while the TCRdb copy is restricted to in-frame clones and leaves out a portion. The sample lists about 270,000 clones; 81% were seen once. Sequencing used peripheral blood. These receptors were collected from a woman aged 55 to 70 with active or convalescent COVID-19. Both conserved end residues are part of each CDR3. A D gene is named only where the DNA matches it firmly. A row's size may be missing; if present it is once, few, many or a size class.

clone_size: -; v_call: TRBV19; d_call: TRBD1; cdr3_length: 16; j_call: TRBJ1-3; cdr3_aa: CASRGTGAGSGNTIYF; cdr3_nt: TGTGCCAGTAGAGGAACAGGGGCTGGCTCTGGAAACACCATATATTTT
clone_size: -; v_call: TRBV7-2; d_call: TRBD1; cdr3_length: 14; j_call: TRBJ2-7; cdr3_aa: CASSWTGSTNEQYF; cdr3_nt: TGTGCCAGCAGCTGGACAGGGTCGACCAACGAGCAGTACTTC
clone_size: -; v_call: TRBV2; d_call: -; cdr3_length: 16; j_call: TRBJ2-7; cdr3_aa: CASSEALRDIYYEQYF; cdr3_nt: TGTGCCAGCAGTGAAGCGCTTAGGGACATATACTACGAGCAGTACTTC
clone_size: -; v_call: TRBV12-3/TRBV12-4; d_call: TRBD1; cdr3_length: 13; j_call: TRBJ1-1; cdr3_aa: CASSPGQKEGTFF; cdr3_nt: TGTGCCAGCAGCCCGGGACAGAAAGAAGGGACTTTCTTT
clone_size: few; v_call: TRBV27; d_call: TRBD1; cdr3_length: 15; j_call: TRBJ1-2; cdr3_aa: CASSLHTGGIGGYTF; cdr3_nt: TGTGCCAGCAGTCTACACACAGGGGGAATCGGTGGCTACACCTTC
clone_size: -; v_call: TRBV3-1/TRBV3-2; d_call: -; cdr3_length: 15; j_call: TRBJ1-5; cdr3_aa: CASSQGGRVNQPQHF; cdr3_nt: TGTGCCAGCAGCCAAGGGGGCAGGGTCAATCAGCCCCAGCATTTT
clone_size: -; v_call: TRBV6-2/TRBV6-3; d_call: TRBD1; cdr3_length: 15; j_call: TRBJ2-7; cdr3_aa: CASSYSAGGPYEQYF; cdr3_nt: TGTGCCAGCAGTTACTCGGCAGGGGGCCCCTACGAGCAGTACTTC
clone_size: -; v_call: TRBV3-1/TRBV3-2; d_call: TRBD2; cdr3_length: 14; j_call: TRBJ2-5; cdr3_aa: CASSFSGGQETQYF; cdr3_nt: TGTGCCAGCAGCTTTAGCGGGGGCCAAGAGACCCAGTACTTC
clone_size: -; v_call: TRBV6-1; d_call: TRBD2; cdr3_length: 17; j_call: TRBJ2-4; cdr3_aa: CASSEGLAGGIADIQYF; cdr3_nt: TGTGCCAGCAGTGAGGGACTAGCGGGGGGCATCGCGGACATTCAGTACTTC
clone_size: -; v_call: TRBV9; d_call: -; cdr3_length: 15; j_call: TRBJ1-4; cdr3_aa: CASSVQPQGNEKLFF; cdr3_nt: TGTGCCAGCAGCGTACAACCACAGGGCAATGAAAAACTGTTTTTT
clone_size: few; v_call: TRBV5-5; d_call: -; cdr3_length: 17; j_call: TRBJ2-1; cdr3_aa: CASSSGTGESSYNEQFF; cdr3_nt: TGTGCCAGCAGCAGCGGGACAGGAGAGAGCTCCTACAATGAGCAGTTCTTC
clone_size: -; v_call: TRBV27; d_call: TRBD1; cdr3_length: 15; j_call: TRBJ2-5; cdr3_aa: CASSSLPTGGETQYF; cdr3_nt: TGTGCCAGCAGTTCCCTTCCGACAGGGGGAGAGACCCAGTACTTC
clone_size: -; v_call: TRBV6-2/TRBV6-3; d_call: -; cdr3_length: 17; j_call: TRBJ1-5; cdr3_aa: CASSYPTSGVGNQPQHF; cdr3_nt: TGTGCCAGCAGTTACCCGACCTCGGGAGTCGGCAATCAGCCCCAGCATTTT
clone_size: -; v_call: TRBV12-3/TRBV12-4; d_call: -; cdr3_length: 13; j_call: TRBJ1-2; cdr3_aa: CASSYDRSYGYTF; cdr3_nt: TGTGCCAGCAGTTACGACAGGTCCTATGGCTACACCTTC
clone_size: -; v_call: TRBV2; d_call: -; cdr3_length: 14; j_call: TRBJ1-1; cdr3_aa: CASSLRDYDTEAFF; cdr3_nt: TGTGCCAGCAGCCTCAGGGATTATGACACTGAAGCTTTCTTT
clone_size: -; v_call: TRBV29-1; d_call: TRBD1; cdr3_length: 13; j_call: TRBJ1-2; cdr3_aa: CSAGQGTNYGYTF; cdr3_nt: TGCAGCGCCGGACAGGGAACGAACTATGGCTACACCTTC
clone_size: -; v_call: TRBV10-3; d_call: -; cdr3_length: 13; j_call: TRBJ2-7; cdr3_aa: CAISGTAVAEQYF; cdr3_nt: TGTGCCATCAGTGGGACTGCGGTAGCCGAGCAGTACTTC
clone_size: -; v_call: TRBV6-2/TRBV6-3; d_call: TRBD1; cdr3_length: 13; j_call: TRBJ1-6; cdr3_aa: CASSYSFPTGTHF; cdr3_nt: TGTGCCAGCAGTTACTCATTTCCGACAGGGACGCACTTT
clone_size: few; v_call: TRBV4-3; d_call: TRBD2; cdr3_length: 17; j_call: TRBJ2-1; cdr3_aa: CASSQDEVAGSYNEQFF; cdr3_nt: TGCGCCAGCAGCCAAGATGAGGTAGCGGGCTCCTACAATGAGCAGTTCTTC
clone_size: -; v_call: TRBV7-8; d_call: TRBD1; cdr3_length: 14; j_call: TRBJ2-7; cdr3_aa: CASSLRGQNYEQYF; cdr3_nt: TGTGCCAGCAGCTTAAGGGGACAGAACTACGAGCAGTACTTC
clone_size: -; v_call: TRBV7-2; d_call: -; cdr3_length: 15; j_call: TRBJ2-5; cdr3_aa: CASSLSLGLVETQYF; cdr3_nt: TGTGCCAGCAGCTTAAGCCTAGGTTTGGTAGAGACCCAGTACTTC
clone_size: -; v_call: TRBV7-3; d_call: TRBD1; cdr3_length: 15; j_call: TRBJ2-3; cdr3_aa: CASSTTRDRGDTQYF; cdr3_nt: TGTGCCAGCAGCACCACGCGGGACAGGGGCGATACGCAGTATTTT
clone_size: -; v_call: TRBV5-4; d_call: TRBD2; cdr3_length: 16; j_call: TRBJ2-3; cdr3_aa: CASSLGMRGSTDTQYF; cdr3_nt: TGTGCCAGCAGCTTGGGTATGCGGGGGAGCACAGATACGCAGTATTTT
clone_size: -; v_call: TRBV11-1; d_call: TRBD1; cdr3_length: 14; j_call: TRBJ1-2; cdr3_aa: CASSRRDRKYGYTF; cdr3_nt: TGTGCCAGCAGCCGCCGGGACAGAAAATATGGCTACACCTTC
clone_size: -; v_call: TRBV30; d_call: -; cdr3_length: 14; j_call: TRBJ1-4; cdr3_aa: CAWSVQANREKLFF; cdr3_nt: TGTGCCTGGAGTGTACAGGCCAACCGGGAAAAACTGTTTTTT
clone_size: -; v_call: TRBV18; d_call: -; cdr3_length: 15; j_call: TRBJ1-3; cdr3_aa: CASSPAGWEGNTIYF; cdr3_nt: TGTGCCAGCTCACCAGCGGGCTGGGAGGGAAACACCATATATTTT
clone_size: -; v_call: TRBV7-2; d_call: -; cdr3_length: 15; j_call: TRBJ1-2; cdr3_aa: CASSLARHPNYGYTF; cdr3_nt: TGTGCCAGCAGCTTAGCGAGACATCCCAACTATGGCTACACCTTC
clone_size: -; v_call: TRBV5-1; d_call: TRBD1; cdr3_length: 14; j_call: TRBJ1-2; cdr3_aa: CASSSGTASEGYTF; cdr3_nt: TGCGCCAGCAGCTCGGGGACAGCCAGCGAGGGCTACACCTTC
clone_size: -; v_call: TRBV5-8; d_call: -; cdr3_length: 15; j_call: TRBJ1-1; cdr3_aa: CASSLEPQGNTEAFF; cdr3_nt: TGTGCCAGCAGCTTGGAGCCCCAGGGTAACACTGAAGCTTTCTTT
clone_size: -; v_call: TRBV5-4; d_call: -; cdr3_length: 13; j_call: TRBJ1-1; cdr3_aa: CASSLNRDTEAFF; cdr3_nt: TGTGCCAGCAGCTTGAACAGGGACACTGAAGCTTTCTTT
clone_size: -; v_call: TRBV30; d_call: -; cdr3_length: 13; j_call: TRBJ1-2; cdr3_aa: CAWSVVEVAAPTF; cdr3_nt: TGTGCCTGGAGTGTTGTTGAGGTGGCGGCTCCCACCTTC
clone_size: -; v_call: TRBV10-2; d_call: TRBD1; cdr3_length: 16; j_call: TRBJ2-7; cdr3_aa: CASSSPRDRGSYEQYF; cdr3_nt: TGCGCCAGCAGTTCACCCCGGGACAGGGGATCCTACGAGCAGTACTTC
clone_size: once; v_call: TRBV7-3; d_call: -; cdr3_length: 13; j_call: TRBJ1-2; cdr3_aa: CASSPDNNYGYTF; cdr3_nt: TGTGCCAGCAGCCCGGACAATAACTATGGCTACACCTTC
clone_size: few; v_call: TRBV7-8; d_call: TRBD1; cdr3_length: 21; j_call: TRBJ1-1; cdr3_aa: CASSLAIIGTGSRRGGTEAFF; cdr3_nt: TGTGCCAGCAGCTTAGCGATAATTGGGACAGGTTCTAGAAGGGGCGGCACTGAAGCTTTCTTT
clone_size: few; v_call: TRBV4-3; d_call: TRBD1; cdr3_length: 15; j_call: TRBJ1-1; cdr3_aa: CASSQGQGRNTEAFF; cdr3_nt: TGCGCCAGCAGCCAGGGACAGGGGAGGAATACTGAAGCTTTCTTT
clone_size: few; v_call: TRBV5-1; d_call: -; cdr3_length: 14; j_call: TRBJ2-1; cdr3_aa: CASSLEQISGEQFF; cdr3_nt: TGCGCCAGCAGCTTGGAACAAATTAGCGGTGAGCAGTTCTTC
clone_size: -; v_call: TRBV7-2; d_call: TRBD1; cdr3_length: 17; j_call: TRBJ2-7; cdr3_aa: CASSLSPAGTGSYEQYF; cdr3_nt: TGTGCCAGCAGCTTATCACCCGCCGGGACAGGGTCCTACGAGCAGTACTTC
clone_size: -; v_call: TRBV25-1; d_call: -; cdr3_length: 13; j_call: TRBJ1-1; cdr3_aa: CASRQLMNTEAFF; cdr3_nt: TGTGCCAGCAGACAGCTCATGAACACTGAAGCTTTCTTT
clone_size: -; v_call: TRBV7-9; d_call: TRBD1; cdr3_length: 18; j_call: TRBJ1-2; cdr3_aa: CASSFRDSLIKTNYGYTF; cdr3_nt: TGTGCCAGCAGTTTCCGGGACAGCCTTATAAAGACTAACTATGGCTACACCTTC
clone_size: -; v_call: TRBV12-5; d_call: TRBD1; cdr3_length: 16; j_call: TRBJ2-7; cdr3_aa: CASGPGQGISSYEQYF; cdr3_nt: TGTGCTAGTGGTCCCGGACAGGGAATCAGCTCCTACGAGCAGTACTTC
clone_size: -; v_call: TRBV10-3; d_call: -; cdr3_length: 14; j_call: TRBJ1-2; cdr3_aa: CAISEYGRNYGYTF; cdr3_nt: TGTGCCATCAGTGAGTACGGCAGGAACTATGGCTACACCTTC
clone_size: -; v_call: TRBV7-2; d_call: -; cdr3_length: 12; j_call: TRBJ2-7; cdr3_aa: CASRQKSYEQYF; cdr3_nt: TGTGCCAGCCGACAGAAATCCTACGAGCAGTACTTC
clone_size: -; v_call: TRBV7-2; d_call: TRBD1; cdr3_length: 13; j_call: TRBJ1-2; cdr3_aa: CASSSRQGDGYTF; cdr3_nt: TGTGCCAGCAGCTCTCGACAGGGTGATGGCTACACCTTC
clone_size: -; v_call: TRBV3-1/TRBV3-2; d_call: -; cdr3_length: 13; j_call: TRBJ2-5; cdr3_aa: CASGSSGQETQYF; cdr3_nt: TGTGCCAGCGGTTCCAGCGGGCAAGAGACCCAGTACTTC
clone_size: -; v_call: TRBV20-1; d_call: -; cdr3_length: 13; j_call: TRBJ1-2; cdr3_aa: CSASQGRSYGYTF; cdr3_nt: TGCAGTGCTAGTCAGGGCCGCAGCTATGGCTACACCTTC
clone_size: -; v_call: TRBV11-2; d_call: TRBD2; cdr3_length: 18; j_call: TRBJ2-3; cdr3_aa: CASNLKLAGALSTDTQYF; cdr3_nt: TGTGCCAGCAACTTGAAACTAGCGGGGGCTCTTAGCACAGATACGCAGTATTTT
clone_size: -; v_call: TRBV5-4; d_call: TRBD1; cdr3_length: 15; j_call: TRBJ1-2; cdr3_aa: CASSRPGQGLRGYTF; cdr3_nt: TGTGCCAGCAGCCGTCCGGGACAGGGGCTTCGGGGCTACACCTTC
clone_size: -; v_call: TRBV19; d_call: -; cdr3_length: 14; j_call: TRBJ1-5; cdr3_aa: CASNWGRGNQPQHF; cdr3_nt: TGTGCCAGTAATTGGGGCAGGGGCAATCAGCCCCAGCATTTT
clone_size: -; v_call: TRBV2; d_call: -; cdr3_length: 13; j_call: TRBJ1-2; cdr3_aa: CASSRGGTYGYTF; cdr3_nt: TGTGCCAGCAGCCGCGGGGGGACCTATGGCTACACCTTC
clone_size: many; v_call: TRBV29-1; d_call: -; cdr3_length: 12; j_call: TRBJ2-1; cdr3_aa: CSVLLSRGEQFF; cdr3_nt: TGCAGCGTCTTGTTATCACGGGGTGAGCAGTTCTTC
clone_size: -; v_call: TRBV6-1; d_call: TRBD1; cdr3_length: 16; j_call: TRBJ1-1; cdr3_aa: CASSEFIGTANTEAFF; cdr3_nt: TGTGCCAGCAGTGAATTCATCGGGACAGCGAACACTGAAGCTTTCTTT
clone_size: -; v_call: TRBV18; d_call: -; cdr3_length: 16; j_call: TRBJ1-2; cdr3_aa: CASSPNRDKTNYGYTF; cdr3_nt: TGTGCCAGCTCACCCAACCGGGACAAGACTAACTATGGCTACACCTTC
clone_size: few; v_call: TRBV2; d_call: -; cdr3_length: 16; j_call: TRBJ1-6; cdr3_aa: CASNIYQGVSNSPLHF; cdr3_nt: TGTGCCAGCAATATTTACCAAGGGGTCTCTAATTCACCCCTCCACTTT
clone_size: -; v_call: TRBV19; d_call: TRBD1; cdr3_length: 14; j_call: TRBJ1-4; cdr3_aa: CASSTLGPGTGEVF; cdr3_nt: TGTGCCAGTAGTACTTTAGGCCCCGGGACAGGGGAGGTTTTT
clone_size: -; v_call: TRBV6-2/TRBV6-3; d_call: TRBD1; cdr3_length: 16; j_call: TRBJ1-5; cdr3_aa: CASSLLGQGKNQPQHF; cdr3_nt: TGTGCCAGCAGTCTTCTTGGACAGGGGAAGAATCAGCCCCAGCATTTT
clone_size: -; v_call: TRBV14; d_call: TRBD1; cdr3_length: 14; j_call: TRBJ2-5; cdr3_aa: CASSRDRAPGTQYF; cdr3_nt: TGTGCCAGCAGCCGAGACAGGGCCCCAGGGACCCAGTACTTC
clone_size: -; v_call: TRBV10-3; d_call: -; cdr3_length: 16; j_call: TRBJ1-3; cdr3_aa: CAISPSGGLTGNTIYF; cdr3_nt: TGTGCCATCAGCCCGTCCGGGGGTTTAACTGGAAACACCATATATTTT